A selection of T cell receptor beta chains follows, all from one sample in a study of control samples from healthy donors and cancer patients. Sequenced by immunoSEQ multiplex PCR; TCRdb stores in-frame clones only, minus some. This sample yields 100,000 or so clones, of which approximately 86% are seen a single time; over 0.95% belongs to the top ten. Sequenced material: blood. Receptors originate from a woman aged 50 to 60 in good health. Both conserved end residues are part of each CDR3. The D gene is left open where the match is weak. The size of a clone is reported for some rows only, either as once, few or many, or as a class for expanded clones.

D: .
size: once
J: TRBJ1-5
V: TRBV2
CDR3: CASRAGTNINQPQHF
DNA: TGTGCCAGCAGAGCCGGGACAAACATTAATCAGCCCCAGCATTTT

D: .
size: .
J: TRBJ1-5
V: TRBV28
CDR3: CASRDIVNQPQHF
DNA: TGTGCCAGCAGGGACATTGTCAATCAGCCCCAGCATTTT

D: .
size: .
J: TRBJ1-4
V: TRBV6-5
CDR3: CASSYFLTTTNEKLFF
DNA: TGTGCCAGCAGTTACTTTTTGACCACAACTAATGAAAAACTGTTTTTT

D: .
size: .
J: TRBJ1-4
V: TRBV4-3
CDR3: CASSHYLSTLSVQEKLFF
DNA: TGCGCCAGCAGCCATTACCTCTCTACTTTATCGGTTCAAGAAAAACTGTTTTTT

D: TRBD1
size: .
J: TRBJ1-5
V: TRBV12-3/TRBV12-4
CDR3: CASSLSQGQPQHF
DNA: TGTGCCAGCAGTTTATCACAGGGGCAGCCCCAGCATTTT

D: TRBD2
size: .
J: TRBJ2-6
V: TRBV7-3
CDR3: CASSLRASGRGGANVLTF
DNA: TGTGCCAGCAGCTTAAGGGCTAGCGGGAGAGGTGGGGCCAACGTCCTGACTTTC

D: .
size: .
J: TRBJ2-3
V: TRBV6-2/TRBV6-3
CDR3: CASTPHRGTDTQYF
DNA: TGTGCCAGCACCCCCCACCGGGGTACAGATACGCAGTATTTT

D: .
size: few
J: TRBJ1-2
V: TRBV4-2
CDR3: CASSQDPPWAGSHYGYTF
DNA: TGTGCCAGCAGCCAAGATCCGCCATGGGCGGGTTCGCACTATGGCTACACCTTC

D: TRBD1
size: .
J: TRBJ2-7
V: TRBV9
CDR3: CASSESGTGDEQYF
DNA: TGTGCCAGCAGCGAATCCGGGACAGGGGACGAGCAGTACTTC

D: TRBD1
size: .
J: TRBJ1-4
V: TRBV5-1
CDR3: CASSLRTGRGEKLFF
DNA: TGCGCCAGCAGCTTAAGGACAGGGCGGGGAGAAAAACTGTTTTTT

D: .
size: once
J: TRBJ1-5
V: TRBV3-1/TRBV3-2
CDR3: CASSQDATENQPQHF
DNA: TGTGCCAGCAGCCAAGATGCTACGGAAAATCAGCCCCAGCATTTT

D: .
size: .
J: TRBJ2-2
V: TRBV9
CDR3: CASSSPRSDTSTGELFF
DNA: TGTGCCAGCAGCTCCCCCCGGTCCGATACCAGTACCGGGGAGCTGTTTTTT

D: TRBD2
size: .
J: TRBJ2-7
V: TRBV18
CDR3: CASSPPPGGPRSYEQYF
DNA: TGTGCCAGCTCACCACCGCCGGGAGGGCCACGTTCCTACGAGCAGTACTTC

D: .
size: .
J: TRBJ2-7
V: TRBV19
CDR3: CASSIARSYEQYF
DNA: TGTGCCAGTAGTATTGCTCGATCCTACGAGCAGTACTTC

D: .
size: .
J: TRBJ1-2
V: TRBV7-2
CDR3: CASSPRRGEVYGYTF
DNA: TGTGCCAGCAGCCCTCGTCGGGGGGAGGTCTATGGCTACACCTTC

D: .
size: once
J: TRBJ2-7
V: TRBV29-1
CDR3: CSVSFPNRDYEQYF
DNA: TGCAGCGTTAGTTTTCCGAACCGGGACTACGAGCAGTACTTC

D: .
size: .
J: TRBJ2-3
V: TRBV7-3
CDR3: CASSLRGADTQYF
DNA: TGTGCCAGCAGCTTGCGTGGGGCAGATACGCAGTATTTT

D: .
size: .
J: TRBJ1-3
V: TRBV27
CDR3: CASSSPPRTNGQIASSGNTIYF
DNA: TGTGCCAGCAGTTCCCCCCCCCGTACTAACGGACAGATTGCTTCCTCTGGAAACACCATATATTTT

D: .
size: .
J: TRBJ2-2
V: TRBV18
CDR3: CASSPAGTNTGELFF
DNA: TGTGCCAGCTCACCAGCGGGGACGAACACCGGGGAGCTGTTTTTT

D: .
size: .
J: TRBJ1-1
V: TRBV7-9
CDR3: CASSLAAHPEAFF
DNA: TGTGCCAGCAGCTTAGCGGCACATCCTGAAGCTTTCTTT

D: .
size: .
J: TRBJ1-2
V: TRBV7-9
CDR3: CASSLVGGGYTF
DNA: TGTGCCAGCAGCTTAGTCGGGGGTGGCTACACCTTC

D: TRBD2
size: .
J: TRBJ2-1
V: TRBV11-3
CDR3: CASSSSGRFHNEQFF
DNA: TGTGCCAGCAGTTCTAGCGGGAGGTTCCACAATGAGCAGTTCTTC

D: .
size: .
J: TRBJ2-7
V: TRBV6-1
CDR3: CASSERAAVGGAPYEQYF
DNA: TGTGCCAGCAGTGAGAGGGCGGCCGTGGGTGGGGCCCCCTACGAGCAGTACTTC

D: .
size: .
J: TRBJ1-6
V: TRBV5-5
CDR3: CASSLRPTEYNSPLHF
DNA: TGTGCCAGCAGCCTGCGACCAACCGAATATAATTCACCCCTCCACTTT

D: TRBD2
size: .
J: TRBJ2-3
V: TRBV7-2
CDR3: CASSFRGGIAGGLTDTQYF
DNA: TGTGCCAGCAGCTTTAGAGGTGGGATAGCGGGGGGTCTTACAGATACGCAGTATTTT

D: .
size: once
J: TRBJ1-1
V: TRBV7-2
CDR3: CASSLYERAPKAFF
DNA: TGTGCCAGCAGCTTATACGAAAGGGCGCCTAAAGCTTTCTTT

D: TRBD1
size: once
J: TRBJ1-5
V: TRBV28
CDR3: CASGRPGGTGRQPQHF
DNA: TGTGCCAGCGGAAGGCCGGGGGGGACAGGGCGTCAGCCCCAGCATTTT

D: TRBD1
size: .
J: TRBJ1-6
V: TRBV5-1
CDR3: CASSPAPTGAGSPLHF
DNA: TGCGCCAGCAGCCCCGCCCCCACAGGGGCAGGATCACCCCTCCACTTT

D: .
size: .
J: TRBJ1-5
V: TRBV6-2/TRBV6-3
CDR3: CASSYGRREQPQHF
DNA: TGTGCCAGCAGTTACGGCAGGCGGGAGCAGCCCCAGCATTTT

D: .
size: .
J: TRBJ2-7
V: TRBV27
CDR3: CASSLDRALGSEQYF
DNA: TGTGCCAGCAGTTTAGACCGAGCCCTCGGTTCGGAGCAGTACTTC

D: .
size: .
J: TRBJ2-3
V: TRBV11-3
CDR3: CASSLVRGTDTQYF
DNA: TGTGCCAGCAGCTTAGTCCGGGGGACAGATACGCAGTATTTT

D: .
size: .
J: TRBJ1-6
V: TRBV5-6
CDR3: CASTSIPGYNSPLHF
DNA: TGTGCCAGCACCTCTATTCCCGGTTACAATTCACCCCTCCACTTT

D: TRBD2
size: .
J: TRBJ2-3
V: TRBV7-3
CDR3: CASGLAGPTDTQYF
DNA: TGTGCCAGCGGACTAGCGGGGCCCACAGATACGCAGTATTTT

D: .
size: .
J: TRBJ1-1
V: TRBV19
CDR3: CASCGIETGRTEAFF
DNA: TGTGCCAGCTGTGGCATAGAGACGGGGAGAACTGAAGCTTTCTTT

D: .
size: .
J: TRBJ1-5
V: TRBV3-1/TRBV3-2
CDR3: CASSGGWGINQPQHF
DNA: TGTGCCAGCTCGGGGGGGTGGGGAATCAATCAGCCCCAGCATTTT

D: TRBD2
size: .
J: TRBJ2-3
V: TRBV20-1
CDR3: CSASRTSGADTQYF
DNA: TGCAGTGCTAGTCGGACTAGTGGCGCAGATACGCAGTATTTT

D: .
size: .
J: TRBJ2-3
V: TRBV29-1
CDR3: CSVDEGTDTQYF
DNA: TGCAGCGTTGATGAGGGAACAGATACGCAGTATTTT

D: .
size: once
J: TRBJ2-1
V: TRBV5-4
CDR3: CASSPLSADEQFF
DNA: TGTGCCAGCAGCCCCCTTTCAGCGGATGAGCAGTTCTTC

D: .
size: once
J: TRBJ1-3
V: TRBV3-1/TRBV3-2
CDR3: CASSPRGGNTIYF
DNA: TGTGCCAGCAGCCCAAGGGGGGGGAACACCATATATTTT

D: .
size: .
J: TRBJ1-2
V: TRBV4-3
CDR3: CASSQGLGYTF
DNA: TGCGCCAGCAGCCAAGGTCTGGGCTACACCTTC

D: TRBD1
size: .
J: TRBJ2-1
V: TRBV7-2
CDR3: CASSSPGQIYNEQFF
DNA: TGTGCCAGCAGCTCTCCGGGACAGATTTACAATGAGCAGTTCTTC

D: TRBD2
size: .
J: TRBJ2-3
V: TRBV5-1
CDR3: CASSSTSAGDIDTQYF
DNA: TGCGCCAGCAGTTCTACCTCTGCGGGAGATATAGATACGCAGTATTTT

D: .
size: .
J: TRBJ1-2
V: TRBV7-8
CDR3: CASSLEPAAYGYTF
DNA: TGTGCCAGCAGCTTAGAGCCGGCAGCTTATGGCTACACCTTC

D: TRBD1
size: .
J: TRBJ2-3
V: TRBV14
CDR3: CASSRDRVSTDTQYF
DNA: TGTGCCAGCAGCCGGGACAGGGTTAGCACAGATACGCAGTATTTT